This record covers a single T cell receptor beta chain. Its antigen is not identified. The sample originates from a study of a mutant IDH1 vaccine in newly diagnosed glioma. Looking at the study overall: Treated patients had a mean age of approximately 40 years and a roughly 60% male, around 38% female split.

Clones were sequenced by immunoSEQ multiplex PCR, and TCRdb holds only the in-frame ones, with some missing. The table shows around 45,000 clones, with 85% to 90% occurring only once. The sample's time point: week 35, safety follow-up. Mutant IDH1 20-mer peptide, at 300 ug, made up each vaccine dose, with topical imiquimod. The CDR3 contains 15 residues. Germline V gene lookup returns CDR1 SNHLY and CDR2 FYNNEI. The trim removed 4 bases at V and 0 bases at J, leaving 2 bases unmatched. The material sequenced was PBMCs, taken from a glioma patient whose treatment included an IDH1 peptide vaccine. The chain has TRBV2 and TRBJ2-1, with 8 bases lining up with TRBD2. This TCR came from a woman between 40 and 55 years old with glioma. CDR3 nucleotides: TGTGCCAGCAGTGCCAGCGGGAGCTCCTACAATGAGCAGTTCTTC. It translates to CASSASGSSYNEQFF.